This TCR beta chain was captured in a study of cytomegalovirus exposure and HLA in healthy donors. Overall study findings and caveats: 87-base-pair reads could not separate some V segments, including TRBV6-2 and TRBV6-3.

13 Jbeta primers and 60 Vbeta primers were used for the PCR. The data were produced by immunoSEQ multiplex PCR, yet TCRdb's version contains in-frame clones alone and is incomplete. This listing includes some 120,000 clones. Trimming removed 0 bases from V and 8 bases from J, with 8 bases in between. The CDR3 loop spans 12 amino acids. Germline assignment: CDR1 SGHRS and CDR2 YFSETQ. Comment on this clone: Its specificity is unknown.

J is TRBJ1-1 and V is TRBV5-1, with D perhaps matching TRBD1 (5 bases). Material for sequencing was PBMCs. The receptor comes from a young man in good health and CMV-seronegative. CDR3 in DNA: TGCGCCAGCAGCTTGGGGACACCAGAAGCTTTCTTT. Protein: CASSLGTPEAFF. Complete variable domain (other parts from reference TRBV5-1 and TRBJ1-1): KAGVTQTPRYLIKTRGQQVTLSCSPISGHRSVSWYQQTPGQGLQFLFEYFSETQRNKGNFPGRFSGRQFSNSRSEMNVSTLELGDSALYLCASSLGTPEAFFGQGTRLTVV.